One sample yielded the 10 T cell receptor beta chains listed below, sequenced in a study of blood T cell repertoires in COVID-19. The method was immunoSEQ multiplex PCR; TCRdb's version includes in-frame clones alone and lacks a portion of them. The repertoire holds roughly 11,000 clones, with around 83% as singletons. Material: peripheral blood. The receptor set was obtained from a human donor in a cohort sampled during active COVID-19.

This rearrangement joins TRBV11-1 to TRBJ2-7, with 10 nucleotides matching TRBD1. With V trimmed by 5 bases and J by 0 bases, 7 bases remained unmatched. The CDR3 consists of 16 residues. CDR1 SGHAT and CDR2 FQDESV come from the germline V gene (reference sequence). CDR3 coding DNA: TGTGCCAGCAGCCGTGTCGGGACAGGGGCCTCCTACGAGCAGTACTTC. It encodes CASSRVGTGASYEQYF.

The chain recombines TRBV29-1 with TRBJ1-3; tentatively, D is TRBD1 (5 bases). V was trimmed by 4 bases and J by 0 bases, leaving 10 bases between them. The CDR3 has 14 amino acids. In germline, CDR1 is SQVTM, CDR2 ANQGSEA. The CDR3 spells CSVVSGASGNTIYF. CDR3 nucleotide sequence: TGCAGCGTTGTATCTGGGGCCTCTGGAAACACCATATATTTT.

The gene calls are TRBV6-1 and TRBJ2-1; 7 nucleotides agree with TRBD1. Germline V gene data show CDR1 as MNHNS and CDR2 as SASEGT. J was trimmed by 4 bases and V by 2 bases; bases with no gene match: 5. CDR3 length: 15 amino acids. The CDR3, as DNA: TGTGCCAGCAGTGAATCGGACAGGATATACAATGAGCAGTTCTTC. This codes for CASSESDRIYNEQFF.

The chain links TRBV5-4 to TRBJ1-2; D remains ambiguous. The CDR3 is made up of 14 amino acids. V lost 0 bases to trimming and J lost 0 bases, with 6 bases between them. Germline V CDR1 and CDR2: SGHNT, YYREEE (reference sequence). The CDR3 DNA reads as TGTGCCAGCAGCTTGGAATTTACTAACTATGGCTACACCTTC. Encoded protein: CASSLEFTNYGYTF.

V and J are TRBV30 and TRBJ1-3; 7 bases line up with TRBD1. The CDR3 has 12 amino acids. Trimming at V came to 7 bases and at J to 4 bases, leaving 4 bases not matched to a gene. The germline V gene has CDR1 GTSNPN and CDR2 SVGIG (reference sequence). DNA for the CDR3: TGTGCCTCCAAGGGGGCGGGAAACACCATATATTTT. Protein product: CASKGAGNTIYF.

This chain joins TRBV6-5 and TRBJ2-4; 8 bases agree with TRBD1. The trim removed 5 bases at V and 8 bases at J, leaving 8 bases unmatched. Looked up from germline, CDR1 is MNHEY and CDR2 is SVGAGI. This CDR3 is built from 14 residues. Here the CDR3 reads CASSRQGMGDIQYF. CDR3 nucleotides: TGTGCCAGCAGTCGACAGGGGATGGGTGACATTCAGTACTTC.

This chain links TRBV27 with TRBJ2-2; 7 nucleotides match TRBD1. Germline V lookup: CDR1 MNHEY, CDR2 SMNVEV (reference sequence). The trim removed 4 bases at V and 1 base at J, leaving 3 bases unmatched. This CDR3 comprises 15 residues. Here the CDR3 DNA reads TGTGCCAGCAGTTCGGGACAGTTGAACACCGGGGAGCTGTTTTTT. Translation gives CASSSGQLNTGELFF.

The chain has TRBV7-8 and TRBJ1-1; D not resolved. This CDR3 contains 14 residues. Trimming took 6 bases from V and 7 from J, leaving 18 bases between them. CDR1 is SGHVS and CDR2 is FQNEAQ in the germline V gene. CDR3 DNA sequence: TGTGCCAGCAGTAGGCGGGCAGGCATCGATGAAGCTTTCTTT. Residues: CASSRRAGIDEAFF.

The chain links TRBV7-9 to TRBJ1-4, with 7 bases lining up with TRBD1. The germline gives CDR1 SEHNR, CDR2 FQNEAQ (reference sequence). The junction had 10 bases not matched to a gene; V was cut back by 5 bases and J by 7 bases. The CDR3 sequence is 15 residues long. CDR3 protein: CASSLGRGLGEKLFF. CDR3 nucleotide sequence: TGTGCCAGCAGCCTAGGAAGGGGGCTTGGTGAAAAACTGTTTTTT.

As concerns this clone: Germline is not matched at one junction end, which may reflect a read error. The V call is TRBV7-8, the J call TRBJ2-3, with 10 positions matching TRBD2. Germline-derived CDR1 and CDR2 are SGHVS and FQNEAQ. This CDR3 is built from 19 residues. The DNA of the CDR3 is TGTGCCAGCAGCGTAGCGGGGGGAAGCTATTCCTTAAGCACAGATACGCAGTATTTT. This encodes CASSVAGGSYSLSTDTQYF.